The rows below give T cell receptor beta chains drawn from one sample of a study of T-cell memory formation after mild COVID-19. Via MiXCR, TCRdb re-called the 5' RACE reads, giving one row per CDR3 protein. The sample lists around 320,000 distinct CDR3 sequences, approximately 20% seen once, with approximately 21% in the top ten. The material sequenced was PBMCs or a T cell subset sorted from them (not recorded which). These receptor sequences come from a man aged 18 to 29 who had mild COVID-19 (a few samples of this study predate the infection). Cell type and time point are not known. Both conserved end residues are part of each CDR3. Part of the rows lack a size; the others show once, few, many or a class for expanded clones.

-	TRBV29-1	CSVGQGFYGYTF
few	TRBV14	CASSHGTAYEQYF
few	TRBV7-6	CASSLAHGAEQFF
-	TRBV3-1	CASSPRDGRTEKLFF
few	TRBV7-6	CASRSGLAGTGELFF
few	TRBV4-3	CASSQDLGTSNIQYF
-	TRBV12-3/TRBV12-4	CASSPTGGFNSPLHF
-	TRBV7-9	CASSLGPSSGANVLTF
-	TRBV19	CASSRGEDTGELFF
-	TRBV20-1	CSARDMRLNTEAFF
few	TRBV21-1	CASSKKGPGTRVELFF
-	TRBV20-1	CSARGGAINEQFF
-	TRBV2	CASSEALGSVDKQYF
-	TRBV4-1	CASSQGTGGLVNEQFF
few	TRBV4-3	CASSRGLAVETQYF
-	TRBV12-3/TRBV12-4	CASRKLAFKFF
-	TRBV10-3	CAISESGLMNTEAFF
-	TRBV7-9	CASTPPGQGPPFLEAFF
-	TRBV18	CASSPAQGRADTQYF
few	TRBV5-1	CASSLAPSTYNEQFF
few	TRBV7-2	CASSFGVSEKLFF
few	TRBV7-9	CASSPGATTEAFF
many	TRBV20-1	CSASGTKDYNEQFF
few	TRBV4-3	CASSQERQGDSPLHF
few	TRBV12-5	CASGMNTEAFF
-	TRBV9	CASSFIAGVNTEAFF
-	TRBV29-1	CSAWTGVGNEQFF
many	TRBV4-3	CASSPTGDSYQPQHF
-	TRBV11-2	CASSPLAGRYEQFF
-	TRBV7-6	CASSATPGRGVSYNEQFF
-	TRBV10-2	CASSEAGKGTEAFF
-	TRBV5-1	CASSWGAQGKRGINYGYTF
many	TRBV20-1	CSASRNTEAFF
few	TRBV7-2	CASSLGGKQPQHF
-	TRBV6-2/TRBV6-3	CASKLTYQETQYF
-	TRBV25-1	CASSETQGYGSPLHF
few	TRBV20-1	CSARTSGGGRTDTQYF
-	TRBV5-1	CASSPPLAGGPGTGELFF